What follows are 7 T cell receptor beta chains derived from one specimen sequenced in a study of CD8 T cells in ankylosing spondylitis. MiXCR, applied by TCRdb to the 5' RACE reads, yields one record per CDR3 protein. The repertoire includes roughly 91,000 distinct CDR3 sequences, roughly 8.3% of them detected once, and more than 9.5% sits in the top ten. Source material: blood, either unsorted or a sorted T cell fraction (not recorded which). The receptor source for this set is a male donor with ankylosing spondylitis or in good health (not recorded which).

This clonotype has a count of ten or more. The CDR3: CASSLSPTHEQFF. For the CDR3, the DNA is TGTGCCAGCAGCTTGTCCCCTACCCATGAGCAGTTCTTC. The chain is built from TRBV7-8 and TRBJ2-1; D unclear. Trimming pared 3 bases from V and 8 bases from J, leaving 11 bases between. CDR3 length equals 13 residues. Germline CDR1 SGHVS, CDR2 FQNEAQ.

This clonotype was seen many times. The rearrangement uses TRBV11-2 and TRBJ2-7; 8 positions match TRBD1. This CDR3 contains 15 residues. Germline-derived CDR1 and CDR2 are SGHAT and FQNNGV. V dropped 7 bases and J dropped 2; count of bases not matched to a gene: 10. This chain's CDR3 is CASILPGTGTYEQYF. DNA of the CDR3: TGTGCCAGCATTTTACCCGGGACAGGTACCTACGAGCAGTACTTC.

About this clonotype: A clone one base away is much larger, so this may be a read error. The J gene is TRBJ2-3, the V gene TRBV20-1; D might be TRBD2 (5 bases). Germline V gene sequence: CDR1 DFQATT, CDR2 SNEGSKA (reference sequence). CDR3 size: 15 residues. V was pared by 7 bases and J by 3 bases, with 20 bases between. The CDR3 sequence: CSVTLPARGTDTQYF. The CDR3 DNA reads TGCAGTGTAACCCTTCCGGCAAGAGGGACAGATACGCAGTATTTT.

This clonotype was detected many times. DNA for the CDR3: TGTGCCAGCAACCGGCGGGATCATGAGCAGTTCTTC. As protein: CASNRRDHEQFF. The J gene is TRBJ2-1, the V gene TRBV7-9; D is perhaps TRBD2 (6 bases). The CDR3 is made up of 12 amino acids. Germline CDR1 and CDR2: SEHNR and FQNEAQ (reference sequence). With 7 bases removed from V and 8 bases from J, the gap between germline ends came to 12 bases.

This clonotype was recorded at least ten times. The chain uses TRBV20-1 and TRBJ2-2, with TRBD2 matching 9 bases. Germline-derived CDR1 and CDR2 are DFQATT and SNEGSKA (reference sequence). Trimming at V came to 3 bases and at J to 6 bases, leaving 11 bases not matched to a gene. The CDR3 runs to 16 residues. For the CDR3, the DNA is TGCAGTGCTAGTCCCCTGGGAGCGGGAGGCCCCGGGGAGCTGTTTTTT. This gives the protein CSASPLGAGGPGELFF.

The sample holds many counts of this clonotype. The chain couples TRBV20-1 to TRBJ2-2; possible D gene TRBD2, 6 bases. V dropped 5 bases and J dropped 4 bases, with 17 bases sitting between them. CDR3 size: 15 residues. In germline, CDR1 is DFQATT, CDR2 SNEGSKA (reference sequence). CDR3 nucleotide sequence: TGCAGTGCTTATGACGGGCTAGCGCGCACCGGGGAGCTGTTTTTT. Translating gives CSAYDGLARTGELFF.

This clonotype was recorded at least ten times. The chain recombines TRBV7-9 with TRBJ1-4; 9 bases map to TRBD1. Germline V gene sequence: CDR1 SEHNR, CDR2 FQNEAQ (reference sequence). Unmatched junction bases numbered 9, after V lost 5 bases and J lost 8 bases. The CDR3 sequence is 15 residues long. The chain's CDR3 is CASSRRQGVGEKLFF. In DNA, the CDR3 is TGTGCCAGCAGCCGCCGACAGGGGGTCGGAGAAAAACTGTTTTTT.